This entry lists 14 T cell receptor beta chains sequenced from one sample in a study of blood T cell repertoires in COVID-19. The assay was immunoSEQ multiplex PCR, and TCRdb's table has in-frame clones only and misses some. The sample includes 150,000 or so clones, around 90% of them seen just once. The sequenced material came from PBMCs or T cells enriched from blood (not recorded which). Every receptor here comes from a woman aged 40 to 49 who had been exposed to COVID-19.

The rearrangement uses TRBV5-1 and TRBJ2-2; TRBD1 aligns across 8 bases. The germline gives CDR1 SGHRS, CDR2 YFSETQ. After removal of 5 bases from V and 5 bases from J, the junction contained 14 bases not matched to a gene. This CDR3 is built from 17 residues. CDR3 sequence reads: CASSFPGQGARTGELFF. CDR3 nucleotide sequence: TGCGCCAGCAGTTTTCCAGGACAGGGCGCGAGAACCGGGGAGCTGTTTTTT.

This clone was counted once. The chain links TRBV7-9 to TRBJ2-2, with TRBD1 as a possible D gene (6 bases). From germline, CDR1 is SEHNR and CDR2 FQNEAQ (reference sequence). The CDR3 has 15 residues. Trimming cost V 4 bases and J 2 bases, with 11 bases left between them. CDR3: CASSSGTSNTGELFF. For the CDR3, the DNA is TGTGCCAGCAGCTCCGGGACAAGCAACACCGGGGAGCTGTTTTTT.

The genes are TRBV3-1 (or the pseudogene TRBV3-2) and TRBJ2-1; 7 bases are a match to TRBD1. The germline CDR1 and CDR2 sequences are LGHDT and YNNKEL (reference sequence). The J segment lost 7 bases and the V segment lost 1 base, leaving 13 bases of the junction unmatched. The CDR3 has 17 amino acids. The DNA for the CDR3 is TGTGCCAGCAGCCAAGTGGGAGACAGGGAATTGGGGAATGAGCAGTTCTTC. It is translated as CASSQVGDRELGNEQFF.

The rearrangement links TRBV25-1 to TRBJ2-1, with 13 nucleotides matching TRBD2. V trimming: 6 bases; J trimming: 8 bases; junction bases outside the gene matches: 4. The CDR3 has 14 amino acids. Germline loops: CDR1 MGHDK, CDR2 SYGVNS. The CDR3, as DNA: TGTGCCAGCAGAGGGACTAGCGGGATTTATGAGCAGTTCTTC. Translated, it gives CASRGTSGIYEQFF.

The CDR3 nucleotides read TGTGCCAGCAGTTACACCCGACAGGGACCCTCTTATAGCAATCAGCCCCAGCATTTT. Translated, it gives CASSYTRQGPSYSNQPQHF. This chain connects TRBV6-2 or TRBV6-3 to TRBJ1-5; TRBD1 matches 7 bases. Per germline, CDR1 MNHEY and CDR2 SVGEGT. The CDR3 length is 19 residues. Trimming removed 2 bases from V and 0 bases from J; junction bases left unmatched: 13.

The sample holds a few counts of this clone. The chain recombines TRBV5-5 with TRBJ1-1; D is undetermined. Germline V CDR1 and CDR2: SGHKS, YYEKEE (reference sequence). V was shortened by 1 base and J by 0 bases, with 7 bases between the two germline ends. This CDR3 comprises 14 residues. The CDR3: CASSLLTMNTEAFF. The CDR3, as DNA: TGTGCCAGCAGCTTGCTTACAATGAACACTGAAGCTTTCTTT.

A single count supports this clone. This sequence joins TRBV10-3 and TRBJ2-2; maybe TRBD1 (5 bases). V lost 5 bases and J lost 1, with 8 bases in between. CDR1 and CDR2 from the germline V gene are ENHRY and SYGVKD. The CDR3 has 14 residues. The CDR3 nucleotides read TGTGCCATCAGTAGGGGCCAGAACACCGGGGAGCTGTTTTTT. This codes for CAISRGQNTGELFF.

V gene TRBV27 combines with J gene TRBJ2-3; no clear D. Trimming stripped 0 bases from V and 0 bases from J, with 10 bases between. Germline-derived CDR1 and CDR2 are MNHEY and SMNVEV (reference sequence). The CDR3 extends over 16 amino acids. CDR3 in DNA: TGTGCCAGCAGTTTATCGATAGATGGTAGCACAGATACGCAGTATTTT. Encoded protein: CASSLSIDGSTDTQYF.

The genes are TRBV19 and TRBJ1-2; TRBD1 aligns across 9 bases. Germline CDR1 reads LNHDA; CDR2 reads SQIVND (reference sequence). V dropped 6 bases and J dropped 7; count of bases not matched to a gene: 18. The CDR3 is made up of 17 amino acids. This chain's CDR3 is CASRLRDRVLIVGGYTF. CDR3 coding DNA: TGTGCCAGTAGGTTACGGGACAGGGTTTTAATAGTTGGTGGCTACACCTTC.

The rearrangement joins TRBV19 to TRBJ1-5, with D perhaps matching TRBD1 (6 bases). Germline loops: CDR1 LNHDA, CDR2 SQIVND (reference sequence). The V and J ends lost 1 base and 4 bases respectively, with 11 bases between them. The CDR3 length is 15 residues. The CDR3 DNA reads as TGTGCCAGTAGTATAGTCCTACAGGGAAATCAGCCCCAGCATTTT. Amino acid sequence: CASSIVLQGNQPQHF.

This chain connects TRBV21-1 to TRBJ1-2; TRBD1 is the table's D call, not checked against the DNA. TRBV21-1 is flagged as a pseudogene. The CDR3 is 13 residues long. This CDR3 reads CASSKGRVHGYTF. The CDR3 DNA sequence: TGTGCCAGCAGCAAGGGCAGGGTCCATGGCTACACCTTC.

This clone was counted a single time. V is TRBV5-1 and J is TRBJ2-1, with 8 nucleotides matching TRBD1. Per germline, CDR1 SGHRS and CDR2 YFSETQ. Losses at the gene ends were 3 bases for V and 5 bases for J; bases not matched to a gene: 4. This CDR3 has 14 residues. The CDR3 DNA reads TGCGCCAGCAGCTGGACAGGGATACACAATGAGCAGTTCTTC. This gives the protein CASSWTGIHNEQFF.

This chain joins TRBV7-2 and TRBJ2-7; tentative D call: TRBD1 (6 bases). V lost 4 bases and J lost 5, with 9 bases in between. This CDR3 has 12 amino acids. Looked up from germline, CDR1 is SGHTA and CDR2 is FQGNSA. CDR3 protein: CASSSQGHEQYF. The CDR3 DNA reads TGTGCCAGCAGCTCACAGGGCCACGAGCAGTACTTC.

V is TRBV19 and J is TRBJ2-7; D is perhaps TRBD1 (8 bases). Looked up from germline, CDR1 is LNHDA and CDR2 is SQIVND (reference sequence). This CDR3 spans 16 amino acids. V dropped 3 bases and J dropped 4 bases, with 19 bases sitting between them. The CDR3 bases are TGTGCCAGTAGTATGTACAGGGGGGGACGTGCGTACGAGCAGTACTTC. This codes for CASSMYRGGRAYEQYF.